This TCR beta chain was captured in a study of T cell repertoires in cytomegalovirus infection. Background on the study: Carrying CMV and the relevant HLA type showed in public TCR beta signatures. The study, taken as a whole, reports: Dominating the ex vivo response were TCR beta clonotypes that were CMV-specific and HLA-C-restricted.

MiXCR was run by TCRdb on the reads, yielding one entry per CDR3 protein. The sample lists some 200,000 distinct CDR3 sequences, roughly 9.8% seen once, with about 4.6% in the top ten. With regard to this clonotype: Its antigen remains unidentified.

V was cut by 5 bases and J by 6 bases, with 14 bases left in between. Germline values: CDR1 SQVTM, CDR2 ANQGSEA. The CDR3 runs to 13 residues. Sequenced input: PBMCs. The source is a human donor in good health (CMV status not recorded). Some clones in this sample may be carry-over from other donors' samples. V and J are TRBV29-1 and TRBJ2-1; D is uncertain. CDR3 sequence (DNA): TGCAGCGTTCATGAGGAAGGTTCCAATGAGCAGTTCTTC. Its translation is CSVHEEGSNEQFF.